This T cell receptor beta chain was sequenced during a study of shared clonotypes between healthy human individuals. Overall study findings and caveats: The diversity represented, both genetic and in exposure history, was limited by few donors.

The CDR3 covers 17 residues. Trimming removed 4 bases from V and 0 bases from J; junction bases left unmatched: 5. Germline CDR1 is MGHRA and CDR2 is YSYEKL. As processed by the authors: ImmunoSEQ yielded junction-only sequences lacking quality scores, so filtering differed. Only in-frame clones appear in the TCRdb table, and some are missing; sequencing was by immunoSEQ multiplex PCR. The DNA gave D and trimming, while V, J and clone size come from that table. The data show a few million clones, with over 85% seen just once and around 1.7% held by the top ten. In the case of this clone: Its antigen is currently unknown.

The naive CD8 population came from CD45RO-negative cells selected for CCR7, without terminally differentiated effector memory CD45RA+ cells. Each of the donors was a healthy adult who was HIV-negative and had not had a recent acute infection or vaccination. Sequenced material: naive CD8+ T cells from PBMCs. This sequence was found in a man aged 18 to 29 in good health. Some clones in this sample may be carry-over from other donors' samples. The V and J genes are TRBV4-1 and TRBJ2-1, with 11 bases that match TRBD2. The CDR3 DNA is TGCGCCAGCAGCCCCGGACTAGCGGGTTTCTCCTACAATGAGCAGTTCTTC. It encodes CASSPGLAGFSYNEQFF.